This T cell receptor (beta chain) was identified in a study of CD8+ T cells in alopecia areata (dated by TCRdb to 2017 to 2018). About the investigation overall: The treated patients took part in an open-label pilot trial in which moderate-to-severe alopecia areata was treated with oral tofacitinib at 5 to 10 mg twice daily. Tofacitinib was given for 6 to 18 months, followed by 6 months of follow-up off drug to assess delayed response and recurrence. In both human patients and the C3H/HeJ mouse model, the study applied high-throughput TCRbeta sequencing to look at T cell clonal expansion in alopecia areata. Scalp tissue and sorted CD4+ and CD8+ peripheral blood T cells from patchy and totalis/universalis alopecia areata patients and from healthy controls were covered by human TCRbeta sequencing. Biopsies were taken from tofacitinib-treated patients at baseline and again at 4 and 24 weeks into treatment, and several of those patients also had a later scalp biopsy. Scalp clonality was compared among normal scalp (n=4), patchy alopecia areata scalp (n=8), and alopecia totalis/universalis scalp (n=8). RNA was obtained with the PAXgene miRNA kit for fixed scalp, the miRNeasy kit for PBMCs, and the RNeasy kit for mouse skin. immunoSEQ multiplex PCR using 35 Vbeta forward primers and 13 Jbeta reverse primers was used to amplify TCRbeta CDR3 regions.

The full study reports these points: Scalp TCR repertoire analysis is complicated because resident alphabeta T cells in normal human skin are also sequenced, whereas mouse skin is dominated by gammadelta T cells. Shared TCR sequences between patients were less evident than in mice, which may be partly attributable to HLA diversity in the patient population. Higher clonality and more expanded CD8+ clones were observed in lesional scalp than in normal scalp, particularly in alopecia totalis/universalis, a finding suggestive of antigenic drive.

Peripheral blood and lesional scalp punch biopsies were obtained from patients with alopecia areata. Human scalp biopsies were fixed immediately in PAXgene tissue containers. The junction shows trimming of 5 bases on V and 6 bases on J, plus 11 bases between the germline ends. Including cysteine and phenylalanine, the CDR3 has 12 amino acids. Only the CDR3 part of the read is kept: 36 bases, read in frame from the first base. Reading the germline V gene gives CDR1 SGDLS and CDR2 YYNGEE. The protocol used for the library was the immunoSEQ multiplex PCR assay. RNA was extracted from all samples and reverse transcribed into cDNA, which served as template for TCR sequencing. First-strand cDNA was synthesized with SuperScript III using a 2:1 mix of oligo-dT and random hexamers. A synthetic immune receptor repertoire was used to measure amplification bias, and any remaining bias was corrected computationally. Regarding the original processing steps: Raw reads were preprocessed to remove errors, and CDR3 was defined according to IMGT conventions as the region from the conserved cysteine to phenylalanine. Clonality was calculated as 1 minus Shannon entropy normalized by log2 of the number of productive unique TCRs. Whether scalp clones were CD4 or CD8 was inferred by matching scalp TCRbeta sequences against CD4 and CD8 repertoires sorted from blood. TCRdb provides this immuneACCESS table in a form limited to in-frame rearrangements. Some clones are lacking; in checked studies, under half of them reflect an unresolved V gene, and why the rest are absent is not known. V, J and clone size are those of that table, while D and trimming were read from the DNA. For this sample there are over 10,000 clones; approximately 60% appear just once. The ten largest clonotypes hold around a fifth of the sample.

Regarding this clone: No antigen is known for it. No much larger clone exists at a distance of one base, and base qualities are not known.

The sequencing sample was made of skin. The TCR was taken from a human donor with alopecia areata. The sequence links TRBV9 to TRBJ1-2; the D gene is not confidently resolved. The CDR3 protein: CASSGRDDGYTF. The nucleotides read TGTGCCAGCAGTGGCCGCGACGATGGCTACACCTTC.